Presented here are 5 T cell receptor beta chains from one specimen sequenced in a study of blood T cell repertoires in COVID-19. TCRdb keeps only in-frame clones here, not all; method: immunoSEQ multiplex PCR. The repertoire holds approximately 150,000 clones, with 84% as singletons. Source material: PBMCs or T cells enriched from blood (not recorded which). The receptors shown here come from a man aged 50 to 59 who had recovered from COVID-19.

The J gene is TRBJ1-5, the V gene TRBV28; 7 nucleotides line up with TRBD1. There are 12 residues in the CDR3. With V trimmed by 10 bases and J by 2 bases, 2 bases remained unmatched. CDR1 and CDR2 from the germline V gene are MDHEN and SYDVKM. CDR3 sequence (DNA): TGTGCCACTGGACAGGGCAATCAGCCCCAGCATTTT. Its protein product is CATGQGNQPQHF.

The chain couples TRBV27 to TRBJ2-1; D ambiguous. The V gene's germline CDR1 is MNHEY and CDR2 SMNVEV (reference sequence). Trimming left V 0 bases short and J 0 bases short, with 6 bases between. There are 15 residues in the CDR3. DNA of the CDR3: TGTGCCAGCAGTTTATCTGGCGGCTCCTACAATGAGCAGTTCTTC. It yields the protein CASSLSGGSYNEQFF.

This clone occurred many times. The chain employs TRBV6-5 and TRBJ2-3, with 7 bases matching TRBD2. V lost 0 bases and J lost 5; bases outside the gene matches: 5. Germline CDR1 MNHEY, CDR2 SVGAGI. The CDR3 is 15 amino acids. The CDR3 sequence is CASSYSSGSIDTQYF. CDR3 bases: TGTGCCAGCAGTTACTCTAGCGGGTCGATAGATACGCAGTATTTT.

This sequence joins TRBV18 and TRBJ1-2, with D perhaps matching TRBD1 (6 bases). V lost 2 bases and J 3 bases, leaving 10 bases between the germline ends. Germline V gene data show CDR1 as KGHSH and CDR2 as LQKENI. The CDR3 sequence is 14 residues long. The CDR3 protein is CASSPIRTDYGYTF. In nucleotides, the CDR3 is TGTGCCAGCTCACCAATCCGGACAGACTATGGCTACACCTTC.

The chain is built from TRBV5-1 and TRBJ1-1; a weak D match, TRBD1 (5 bases). Per the germline V gene, CDR1 is SGHRS and CDR2 is YFSETQ. V lost 4 bases and J lost 0, with 16 bases in between. The CDR3 is 16 residues long. CDR3 loop: CASSRAPETVNTEAFF. Written as DNA, the CDR3 is TGCGCCAGCAGCCGGGCACCCGAGACAGTGAACACTGAAGCTTTCTTT.